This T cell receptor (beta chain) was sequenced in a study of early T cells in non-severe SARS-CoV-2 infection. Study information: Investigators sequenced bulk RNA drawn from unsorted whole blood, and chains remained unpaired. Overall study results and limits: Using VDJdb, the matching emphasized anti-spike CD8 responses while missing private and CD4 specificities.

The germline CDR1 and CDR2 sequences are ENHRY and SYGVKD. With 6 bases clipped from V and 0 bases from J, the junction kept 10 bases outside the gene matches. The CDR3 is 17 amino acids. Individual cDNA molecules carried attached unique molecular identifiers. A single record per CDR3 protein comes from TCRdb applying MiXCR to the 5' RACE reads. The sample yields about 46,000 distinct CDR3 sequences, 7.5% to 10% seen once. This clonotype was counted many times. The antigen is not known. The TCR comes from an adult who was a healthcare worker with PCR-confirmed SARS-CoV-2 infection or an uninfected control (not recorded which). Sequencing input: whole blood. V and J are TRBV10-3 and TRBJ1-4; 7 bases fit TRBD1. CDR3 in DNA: TGTGCCATCAGCGGCGACAGGGTATATCCAACTAATGAAAAACTGTTTTTT. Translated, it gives CAISGDRVYPTNEKLFF.